Following are 17 T cell receptor beta chains from one sample sequenced in a study of early T cells in non-severe SARS-CoV-2 infection. TCRdb processed the 5' RACE reads anew with MiXCR; each CDR3 protein has one entry. The sample gives some 50,000 distinct CDR3 sequences, roughly a tenth of which show up once; under 6% is in the top ten. Sequencing was done on a sample of whole blood. All receptors derive from an adult who was a healthcare worker with PCR-confirmed SARS-CoV-2 infection or an uninfected control (not recorded which).

At least ten counts were recorded for this clonotype. The chain employs TRBV7-7 and TRBJ1-2; the D gene is possibly TRBD1 (5 bases). Germline values: CDR1 SSHAT, CDR2 FNYEAQ (reference sequence). V was trimmed by 5 bases and J by 2 bases, leaving 15 bases between them. This CDR3 is built from 15 residues. The CDR3 here is CASSPRRDRNYGYTF. The CDR3 region has the DNA TGTGCCAGCAGCCCCCGACGGGACCGCAACTATGGCTACACCTTC. Variable domain in full (rest from reference TRBV7-7 and TRBJ1-2): GAGVSQSPRYKVTKRGQDVTLRCDPISSHATLYWYQQALGQGPEFLTYFNYEAQPDKSGLPSDRFSAERPEGSISTLTIQRTEQRDSAMYRCASSPRRDRNYGYTFGSGTRLTVV.

This clonotype was found a few times. The rearrangement uses TRBV18 and TRBJ2-7; D unresolved. Trimming cost V 3 bases and J 3 bases, with 12 bases left between them. Looked up from germline, CDR1 is KGHSH and CDR2 is LQKENI. This CDR3 has 14 amino acids. Here the CDR3 reads CASSPNPQNYEQYF. The CDR3, as DNA: TGTGCCAGCTCACCCAACCCACAGAACTACGAGCAGTACTTC. The whole variable domain, remainder taken from reference TRBV18 and TRBJ2-7, is NAGVMQNPRHLVRRRGQEARLRCSPMKGHSHVYWYRQLPEEGLKFMVYLQKENIIDESGMPKERFSAEFPKEGPSILRIQQVVRGDSAAYFCASSPNPQNYEQYFGPGTRLTVT.

This clonotype came up a few times. The CDR3 nucleotides read TGTGCCAGCAGCCCACAGGGAATTAGCGAGACCCAGTACTTC. Translation gives CASSPQGISETQYF. This chain links TRBV7-6 with TRBJ2-5; D may be TRBD1 (6 bases). Trimming took off 5 bases at V and 5 bases at J, with 15 bases between the two ends. The CDR3 contains 14 residues. CDR1 and CDR2 from the germline V gene are SGHVS and FNYEAQ.

This clonotype has only a few counts. The J gene is TRBJ2-1, the V gene TRBV7-6, with 9 bases that match TRBD1. Germline V gene lookup returns CDR1 SGHVS and CDR2 FNYEAQ. Losses at the gene ends were 5 bases for V and 8 bases for J; bases not matched to a gene: 7. The CDR3 is 14 residues long. CDR3 amino acids: CASSIRDRAYEQFF. CDR3 sequence (DNA): TGTGCCAGCAGCATCCGGGACAGGGCCTATGAGCAGTTCTTC. Full variable domain (missing parts from reference TRBV7-6 and TRBJ2-1): GAGVSQSPRYKVTKRGQDVALRCDPISGHVSLYWYRQALGQGPEFLTYFNYEAQQDKSGLPNDRFSAERPEGSISTLTIQRTEQRDSAMYRCASSIRDRAYEQFFGPGTRLTVL.

The V call is TRBV5-4, the J call TRBJ2-3; 11 bases line up with TRBD2. This CDR3 spans 16 amino acids. With V trimmed by 1 base and J by 5 bases, 6 bases remained unmatched. Germline-derived CDR1 and CDR2 are SGHNT and YYREEE (reference sequence). CDR3 sequence (DNA): TGTGCCAGCAGCTTGAGTGGGACTAGCGGTGGAGATACGCAGTATTTT. It codes for CASSLSGTSGGDTQYF.

This clonotype was detected ten times or more. This chain joins TRBV11-2 and TRBJ2-2; D not resolved. V dropped 5 bases and J dropped 3 bases, with 19 bases sitting between them. The CDR3 is 17 residues long. CDR1 is SGHAT, CDR2 FQNNGV, per germline. CDR3 sequence reads: CASSPSASPGDTGELFF. The CDR3 bases are TGTGCCAGCAGCCCCTCTGCATCACCAGGTGACACCGGGGAGCTGTTTTTT.

This clonotype was seen a handful of times. CDR3 loop: CASSRDNNYGYTF. The CDR3 DNA sequence: TGTGCCAGCAGCCGCGACAACAACTATGGCTACACCTTC. The V and J genes are TRBV6-1 and TRBJ1-2; D gene unclear. V lost 6 bases, J lost 2 bases, and 10 bases lay in between. The CDR3 has 13 residues. Germline lookup yields CDR1 MNHNS and CDR2 SASEGT.

At least ten counts were recorded for this clonotype. CDR3 sequence: CASSLGPSWPQHF. CDR3 bases: TGTGCCAGCAGCCTGGGACCGTCTTGGCCCCAGCATTTT. The chain combines TRBV7-9 with TRBJ1-5; tentative D call: TRBD1 (5 bases). Trimming took off 5 bases at V and 9 bases at J, with 14 bases between the two ends. Germline lookup yields CDR1 SEHNR and CDR2 FQNEAQ (reference sequence). The CDR3 contains 13 residues. The full variable domain, in which reference TRBV7-9 and TRBJ1-5 provide the parts outside the CDR3, is DTGVSQNPRHKITKRGQNVTFRCDPISEHNRLYWYRQTLGQGPEFLTYFQNEAQLEKSRLLSDRFSAERPKGSFSTLEIQRTEQGDSAMYLCASSLGPSWPQHFGDGTRLSIL.

In its sample, this clonotype was seen a few times. V and J are TRBV11-2 and TRBJ1-1; D may be TRBD1 (6 bases). The V gene's germline CDR1 is SGHAT and CDR2 FQNNGV. The CDR3 has 14 amino acids. Trimming removed 5 bases from V and 0 bases from J, with 10 bases in between. CDR3 coding DNA: TGTGCCAGCAGCCCGGGACAATTGAACACTGAAGCTTTCTTT. Its translation is CASSPGQLNTEAFF.

The rearrangement uses TRBV18 and TRBJ1-1; 7 bases line up with TRBD1. V was pared by 6 bases and J by 0 bases, with 4 bases of the junction left unmatched. Germline V gene sequence: CDR1 KGHSH, CDR2 LQKENI. The CDR3 length is 14 residues. The CDR3 loop is CASSAGQVNTEAFF. DNA for the CDR3: TGTGCCAGCTCCGCCGGACAGGTGAACACTGAAGCTTTCTTT.

This clonotype was seen only once. J is TRBJ1-2 and V is TRBV7-6; the D is unclear. The CDR3 runs 15 residues. Between the trimmed V and J ends, which lost 1 base and 4 bases, there was a span of 13 bases. Germline-derived CDR1 and CDR2 are SGHVS and FNYEAQ. CDR3 sequence reads: CASSLGSGQVYGYTF. The CDR3 nucleotides are TGTGCCAGCAGCTTAGGTAGTGGGCAAGTCTATGGCTACACCTTC.

In DNA, the CDR3 is TGTGCCAGCAGCTTGACCCCCGGGACCCTCTACGAGCAGTACTTC. Its protein is CASSLTPGTLYEQYF. This sequence joins TRBV5-5 and TRBJ2-7, with D perhaps TRBD1 or TRBD2 (5 bases each). Between the trimmed V and J ends, which lost 1 base and 3 bases, there was a span of 14 bases. Germline V gene data show CDR1 as SGHKS and CDR2 as YYEKEE (reference sequence). The CDR3 runs to 15 residues.

This clonotype occurred many times. CDR3 amino acids: CSVGDRGTDTQYF. DNA of the CDR3: TGCAGCGTTGGAGACAGGGGCACAGATACGCAGTATTTT. The genes are TRBV29-1 and TRBJ2-3; 7 nucleotides align to TRBD1. Per germline, CDR1 SQVTM and CDR2 ANQGSEA. The CDR3 runs 13 residues. J gave up 1 base and V 4 bases, and 2 bases lay outside the gene matches.

A few counts support this clonotype. The chain carries TRBV7-2 and TRBJ2-1, with D perhaps TRBD2 (6 bases). V lost 3 bases and J lost 0, with 9 bases in between. There are 15 residues in the CDR3. Germline assignment: CDR1 SGHTA and CDR2 FQGNSA. This CDR3 is CASSFSRGSYNEQFF. The CDR3 DNA is TGTGCCAGCAGCTTCTCGCGGGGCTCCTACAATGAGCAGTTCTTC.

This clonotype was counted a few times. V usage is TRBV5-1 and J usage is TRBJ2-7, with 8 bases identical to TRBD1. V lost 5 bases and J lost 5; bases outside the gene matches: 6. Germline V lookup: CDR1 SGHRS, CDR2 YFSETQ. This CDR3 comprises 13 residues. CDR3 sequence reads: CASRRTGKDEQYF. The CDR3 coding sequence is TGCGCCAGCAGAAGGACAGGGAAAGACGAGCAGTACTTC.

This clonotype was observed at least ten times. CDR3 amino acids: CASIYLGRDTEAFF. CDR3 DNA: TGTGCCAGCATTTACCTAGGGCGGGACACTGAAGCTTTCTTT. The V call is TRBV6-1, the J call TRBJ1-1; D is uncertain. The V gene lost 7 bases and the J gene lost 3 bases, with 15 bases spanning the gap. From germline, CDR1 is MNHNS and CDR2 SASEGT. This CDR3 comprises 14 residues.

The chain employs TRBV14 and TRBJ1-2; D not certain. Germline V gives CDR1 SGHDN, CDR2 FVKESK. Trimming left V 4 bases short and J 4 bases short, with 10 bases between. This CDR3 spans 13 amino acids. The CDR3 loop is CASSRKQSYGYTF. The CDR3 DNA follows: TGTGCCAGCAGCCGGAAACAGAGCTATGGCTACACCTTC.